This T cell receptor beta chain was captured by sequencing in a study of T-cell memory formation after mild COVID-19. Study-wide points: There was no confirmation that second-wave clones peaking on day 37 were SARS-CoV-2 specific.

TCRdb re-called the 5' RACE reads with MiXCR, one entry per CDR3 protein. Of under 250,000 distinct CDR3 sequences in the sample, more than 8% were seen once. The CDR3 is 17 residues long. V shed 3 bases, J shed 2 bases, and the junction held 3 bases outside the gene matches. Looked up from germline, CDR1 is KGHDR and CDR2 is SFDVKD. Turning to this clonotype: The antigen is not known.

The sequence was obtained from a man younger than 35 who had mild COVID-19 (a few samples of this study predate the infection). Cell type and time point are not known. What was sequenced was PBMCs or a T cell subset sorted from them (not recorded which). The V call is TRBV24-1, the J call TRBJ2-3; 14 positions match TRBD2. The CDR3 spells CATSDPGLAGATDTQYF. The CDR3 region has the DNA TGTGCCACCAGTGATCCGGGACTAGCGGGGGCCACAGATACGCAGTATTTT.